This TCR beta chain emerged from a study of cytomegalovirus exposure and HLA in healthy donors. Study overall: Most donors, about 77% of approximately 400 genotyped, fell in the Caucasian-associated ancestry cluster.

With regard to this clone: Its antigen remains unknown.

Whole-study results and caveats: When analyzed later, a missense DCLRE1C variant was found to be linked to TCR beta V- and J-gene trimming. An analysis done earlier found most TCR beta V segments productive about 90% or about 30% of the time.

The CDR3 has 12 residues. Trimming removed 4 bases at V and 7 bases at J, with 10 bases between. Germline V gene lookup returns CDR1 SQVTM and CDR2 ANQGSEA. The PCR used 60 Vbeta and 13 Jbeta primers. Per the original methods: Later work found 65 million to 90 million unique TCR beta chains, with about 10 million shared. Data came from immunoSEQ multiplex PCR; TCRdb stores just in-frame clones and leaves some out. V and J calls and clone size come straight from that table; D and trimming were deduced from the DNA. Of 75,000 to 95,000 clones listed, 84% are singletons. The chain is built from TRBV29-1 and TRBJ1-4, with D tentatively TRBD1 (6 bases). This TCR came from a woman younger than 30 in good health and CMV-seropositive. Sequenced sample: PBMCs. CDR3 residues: CSVARGGEKLFF. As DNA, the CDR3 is TGCAGCGTTGCCAGGGGCGGTGAAAAACTGTTTTTT.